Following are 3 T cell receptor beta chains from one sample sequenced in a study of T cells in Graves' hyperthyroidism and ophthalmopathy. Regions amplified from RNA transcripts were the TCR beta CDR3 regions. HTBI primers were employed in a first-round RT-PCR of the TCR CDR3. TCRdb re-called the multiplex PCR reads through MiXCR, storing one row per CDR3 protein. Among roughly 570,000 distinct CDR3 sequences listed, 40% to 55% were seen once. The sample consisted of peripheral blood or thyroid tissue (not recorded which). The source of these receptors is an adult woman with Graves' disease, either hyperthyroidism or ophthalmopathy (not recorded which).

This clonotype appeared once. V is TRBV29-1 and J is TRBJ1-1; the D is unclear. V lost 4 bases and J 5 bases, leaving 8 bases between the germline ends. CDR1 SQVTM and CDR2 ANQGSEA come from the germline V gene. The CDR3 spans 11 residues. This CDR3 reads CSVVGGTEAFF. For the CDR3, the DNA is TGCAGCGTTGTTGGAGGAACTGAAGCTTTCTTT. The complete variable domain, with remaining parts taken from reference TRBV29-1 and TRBJ1-1, reads SAVISQKPSRDICQRGTSLTIQCQVDSQVTMMFWYRQQPGQSLTLIATANQGSEATYESGFVIDKFPISRPNLTFSTLTVSNMSPEDSSIYLCSVVGGTEAFFGQGTRLTVV.

To note about this clonotype: The junction departs from germline at one end; a sequencing error may be responsible. The chain uses TRBV13 and TRBJ2-2; D is possibly TRBD1 or TRBD2 (5 bases each). There are 9 residues in the CDR3. Germline V gene sequence: CDR1 PRHDT, CDR2 FYEKMQ (reference sequence). The CDR3 sequence: CASSLEGPF. In DNA form, the CDR3 reads TGTGCCAGCAGCTTAGAGGGACCTTTC.

CDR3 DNA: TGCAGCCAGGGACTAGCGGGAGCAGAGACCCAGTACTTC. As protein: CSQGLAGAETQYF. The genes are TRBV29-1 and TRBJ2-5; 14 bases are shared with TRBD2. CDR1 and CDR2 from the germline V gene are SQVTM and ANQGSEA. Trimming took 8 bases from V and 4 from J; bases not matched to a gene: 3. This CDR3 has 13 residues.